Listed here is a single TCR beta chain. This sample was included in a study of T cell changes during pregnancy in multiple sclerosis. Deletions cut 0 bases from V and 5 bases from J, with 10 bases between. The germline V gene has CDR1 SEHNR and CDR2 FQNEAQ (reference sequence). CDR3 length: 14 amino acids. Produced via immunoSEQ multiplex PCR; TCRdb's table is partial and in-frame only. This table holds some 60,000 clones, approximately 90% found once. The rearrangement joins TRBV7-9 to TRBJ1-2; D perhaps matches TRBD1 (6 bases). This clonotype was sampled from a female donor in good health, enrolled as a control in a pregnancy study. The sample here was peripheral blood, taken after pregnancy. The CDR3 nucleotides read TGTGCCAGCAGCTTAGCATTAGGACAGTATGGCTACACCTTC. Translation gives CASSLALGQYGYTF. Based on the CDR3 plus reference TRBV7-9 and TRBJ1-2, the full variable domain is DTGVSQNPRHKITKRGQNVTFRCDPISEHNRLYWYRQTLGQGPEFLTYFQNEAQLEKSRLLSDRFSAERPKGSFSTLEIQRTEQGDSAMYLCASSLALGQYGYTFGSGTRLTVV.